This section outlines one T cell receptor (beta chain) sequence together with its context. No cognate antigen has been identified for it. Nothing much larger sits one base from this clone, and base qualities are not available. Patients with a history of autoimmune disease or receiving systemic immunosuppression were excluded from the trial. In every dose cohort, peripheral blood was drawn for TCR sequencing at baseline, cycle 4 day 1, and cycle 7 day 1. Samples came from an open-label, multicenter, first-in-human phase I dose-escalation trial of ivuxolimab. Adults with locally advanced or metastatic melanoma, renal cell carcinoma, hepatocellular carcinoma or head and neck squamous cell carcinoma were enrolled in the trial. CD4+ and CD8+ T cells were sorted separately from peripheral blood before TCR sequencing. There are 17 amino acids in the CDR3, from cysteine to phenylalanine inclusive. The retained sequence is limited to the CDR3, 51 bases, with the frame set at the first base. CDR1 LGHNT and CDR2 FRNRAP were looked up in the germline V gene. The junction carries 19 bases between V and J, which are trimmed by 0 bases and 5 bases respectively.

To sequence the TCRbeta CDR3 region, genomic DNA was isolated from the sorted cells. The immunoSEQ Assay was used for sequencing of TCRbeta CDR3 regions. The source is immuneACCESS, and TCRdb retained only in-frame sequences with V and J called. Part of the clones is not carried over; for the studies checked, unresolved V genes explain less than half of this, and the remainder is unexplained. Present in this sample are some 15,000 clones, roughly 79% of which were seen just once. Around a third of the sample comes from the top ten. The data were obtained in a study of OX40 agonist ivuxolimab in advanced cancers. With regard to the full study: The costimulatory receptor OX40 (CD134) was targeted by ivuxolimab, a fully human IgG2 agonistic monoclonal antibody. Intravenous ivuxolimab was administered to patients every 2 weeks at six dose levels: 0.01, 0.1, 0.3, 1.5, 3 and 10 mg/kg. Of the roughly 52 dose-escalation patients, hepatocellular carcinoma was present in about 19, melanoma in roughly 15, renal cell carcinoma in 9 and head and neck cancer in 9. A male proportion of 82.7% and a mean age of approximately 60 years, ranging from about 20 to 79, were recorded for the dose-escalation cohort. Prior anti-PD-1, anti-PD-L1 or anti-CTLA-4 therapy was permitted, and checkpoint inhibitors had been received by about 37% of dose-escalation patients. Three dose-escalation patients achieved partial responses, one with hepatocellular carcinoma and two with cutaneous melanoma. Peripheral TCRbeta sequencing was intended to test whether TCR sequence diversity was altered and clonal T-cell expansion was caused by ivuxolimab. The monotherapy dose-escalation portion (N of about 50 patients) of the phase I ivuxolimab trial is reported in the paper.

What the authors observed across the whole study: In partial responders in the 0.1-3.0 mg/kg groups, normalized peripheral clonal expansion was found to be among the lowest, especially among CD8+ T cells. Clonal expansion of both CD4+ and CD8+ blood T cells was observed from baseline to week 6 at doses 0.1 to 3.0 mg/kg. Low levels of normalized T-cell clonal expansion were also shown by some nonresponding patients. After ivuxolimab, more expanded clones were found on average in CD8+ T cells than in CD4+ T cells. The antigen specificity of the peripheral T cells that underwent clonal expansion was not determined.

The TCR comes from an adult with an advanced solid tumor such as melanoma, head and neck, liver or kidney cancer. Sequences were derived from CD4+ or CD8+ T cells sorted from blood, sampled in a trial of the OX40 agonist ivuxolimab. The chain couples TRBV12-5 to TRBJ2-5; TRBD2 is possibly the D segment (6 matching bases). CDR3 reads: CASGLVRTRQGGETQYF. In nucleotides, the sequence is TGTGCTAGTGGTTTGGTACGAACCAGGCAGGGAGGCGAGACCCAGTACTTC. Joined to the reference TRBV12-5 and TRBJ2-5 proteins, this CDR3 gives the full variable domain: DARVTQTPRHKVTEMGQEVTMRCQPILGHNTVFWYRQTMMQGLELLAYFRNRAPLDDSGMPKDRFSAEMPDATLATLKIQPSEPRDSAVYFCASGLVRTRQGGETQYFGPGTRLLVL.